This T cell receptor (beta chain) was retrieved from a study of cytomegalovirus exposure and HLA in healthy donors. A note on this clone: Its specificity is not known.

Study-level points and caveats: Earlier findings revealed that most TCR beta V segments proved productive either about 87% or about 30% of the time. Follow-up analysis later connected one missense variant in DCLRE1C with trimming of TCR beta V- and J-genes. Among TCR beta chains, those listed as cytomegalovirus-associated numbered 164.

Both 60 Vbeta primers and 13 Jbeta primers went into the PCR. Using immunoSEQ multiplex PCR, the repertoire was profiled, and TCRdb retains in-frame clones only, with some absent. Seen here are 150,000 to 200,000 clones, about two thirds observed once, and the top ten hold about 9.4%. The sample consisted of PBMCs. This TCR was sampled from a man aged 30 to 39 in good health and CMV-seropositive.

The CDR3 nucleotides are TGTGCCAGCAGCAAAGTAATCAGTAAAAACATTCAGTACTTC. This translates into CASSKVISKNIQYF. This chain connects TRBV21-1 to TRBJ2-4; the table's TRBD1 call for D was not verified on the DNA. TRBV21-1 is a recognized pseudogene. The CDR3 consists of 14 residues.